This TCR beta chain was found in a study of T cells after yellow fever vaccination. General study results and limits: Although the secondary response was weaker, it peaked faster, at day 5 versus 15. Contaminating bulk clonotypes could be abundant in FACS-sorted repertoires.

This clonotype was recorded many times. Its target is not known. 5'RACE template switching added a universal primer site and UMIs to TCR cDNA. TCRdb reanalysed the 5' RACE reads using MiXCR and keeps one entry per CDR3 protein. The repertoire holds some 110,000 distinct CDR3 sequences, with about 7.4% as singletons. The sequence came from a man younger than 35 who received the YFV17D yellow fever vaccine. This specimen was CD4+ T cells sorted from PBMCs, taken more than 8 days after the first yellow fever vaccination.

CDR3 nucleotide sequence: TGTGCCAGCAGCCAATTCGGGACTAGCGGTCAAGAGACCCAGTACTTC. Protein: CASSQFGTSGQETQYF. The J gene is TRBJ2-5, the V gene TRBV4-2; 11 nucleotides agree with TRBD2. Germline V CDR1 and CDR2: LGHNA, YNFKEQ. This CDR3 contains 16 residues. The V segment lost 2 bases and the J segment 2 bases; nucleotides outside the gene matches: 4.